This TCR beta chain emerged from a study of blood T cell repertoires in COVID-19. In the study overall: Spain, Italy and the United States supplied samples that represented acute and convalescent COVID-19. Sources were T cells, B-cell-depleted T cells, or PBMCs; the material itself was cDNA or gDNA.

Authors' data handling: Using reference gene primer amplification, nucleated cell counts were estimated. TCRdb's copy holds only in-frame clones and misses some; the assay was immunoSEQ multiplex PCR. That table gives V, J and clone size, and the DNA gave D and trimming. The data contain 170,000 or so clones, around 80% of them singletons. The germline V and J ends were trimmed by 3 bases and 8 bases, with 14 bases remaining between them. CDR3 size: 14 residues. Germline V CDR1 and CDR2: SGHDT, YYEEEE. This clone was counted between two and nine times. The sample consisted of peripheral blood. The TCR was taken from a man between 65 and 85 years old with active or convalescent COVID-19. The V and J genes are TRBV5-6 and TRBJ1-4; TRBD1 might be the D (5 bases). CDR3 loop: CASSSTQGGEKLFF. CDR3 in DNA: TGTGCCAGCAGCTCGACGCAGGGCGGCGAAAAACTGTTTTTT.